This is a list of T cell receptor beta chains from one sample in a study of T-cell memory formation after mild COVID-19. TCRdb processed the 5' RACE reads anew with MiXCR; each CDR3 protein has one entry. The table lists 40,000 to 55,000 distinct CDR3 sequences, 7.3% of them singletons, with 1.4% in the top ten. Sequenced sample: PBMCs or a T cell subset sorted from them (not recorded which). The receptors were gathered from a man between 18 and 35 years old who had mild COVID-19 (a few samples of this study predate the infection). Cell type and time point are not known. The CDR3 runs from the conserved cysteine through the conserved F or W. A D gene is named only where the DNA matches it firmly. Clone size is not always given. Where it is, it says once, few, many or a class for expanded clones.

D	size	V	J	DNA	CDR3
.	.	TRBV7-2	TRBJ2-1	TGTGCCAGCACCCGGCGCAGGGGAAATGAGCAGTTCTTC	CASTRRRGNEQFF
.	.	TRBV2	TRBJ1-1	TGTGCCAGCACGGGCGAAAGATGGAACACTGAAGCTTTCTTT	CASTGERWNTEAFF
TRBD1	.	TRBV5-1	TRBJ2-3	TGCGCCAGCAGCGAGCAGGGGGCAGATACGCAGTATTTT	CASSEQGADTQYF
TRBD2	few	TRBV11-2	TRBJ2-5	TGTGCCAGCAGCTTAGATAGGCCAGCGGGGCAAGAGACCCAGTACTTC	CASSLDRPAGQETQYF
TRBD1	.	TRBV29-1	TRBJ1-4	TGCAGCGTCGGGGACAGGGGGCCAAAACTGTTTTTT	CSVGDRGPKLFF
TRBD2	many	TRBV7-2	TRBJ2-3	TGTGCCAGCAGCCCGGGGGGGTCAGATACGCAGTATTTT	CASSPGGSDTQYF
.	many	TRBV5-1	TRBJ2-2	TGCGCCAGCCATACGGGCAACACCGGGGAGCTGTTTTTT	CASHTGNTGELFF
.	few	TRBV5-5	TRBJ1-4	TGTGCCAGCAGCCAGGACCCCAGGAACGAAAAACTGTTTTTT	CASSQDPRNEKLFF
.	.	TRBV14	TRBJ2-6	TGTGCCAGCAGCCAAGGCGGATACTCTGGGGCCAACGTCCTGACTTTC	CASSQGGYSGANVLTF
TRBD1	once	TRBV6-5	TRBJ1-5	TGTGCCAGCAGTTACTCGTCTACAGGGGGCTTCAATCAGCCCCAGCATTTT	CASSYSSTGGFNQPQHF
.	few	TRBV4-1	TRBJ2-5	TGCGCCAGCAGCCAAGTACGTCTTCAAGAGACCCAGTACTTC	CASSQVRLQETQYF
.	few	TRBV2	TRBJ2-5	TGTGCCAGCAGTGAAGGTGGGGAGACCCAGTACTTC	CASSEGGETQYF
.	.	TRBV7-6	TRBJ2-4	TGTGCCAGCAGCCCCCTGGAAGGGGTCAAAAACATTCAGTACTTC	CASSPLEGVKNIQYF
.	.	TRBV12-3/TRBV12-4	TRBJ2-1	TGTGCCAGCAGTTTAAGCAGACGTGATGAGCAGTTCTTC	CASSLSRRDEQFF
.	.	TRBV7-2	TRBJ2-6	TGTGCCAGCAGCCCCCCCGGGGCCAACGTCCTGACTTTC	CASSPPGANVLTF
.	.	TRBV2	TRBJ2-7	TGTGCCAGCGGTAGGACCCGGGCCTACGAGCAGTACTTC	CASGRTRAYEQYF
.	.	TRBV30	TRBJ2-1	TGTGCCTGGAGTGTAGTTATGAGTGGTGAGCAGTTCTTC	CAWSVVMSGEQFF
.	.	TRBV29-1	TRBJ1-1	TGCAGCGTTGAAGAGGTTCTAAACACTGAAGCTTTCTTT	CSVEEVLNTEAFF
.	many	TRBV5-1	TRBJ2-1	TGCGCCAGCAGCTTGAACCCTGGGCCCTACAATGAGCAGTTCTTC	CASSLNPGPYNEQFF
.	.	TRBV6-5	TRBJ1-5	TGTGCCAGCAGCCCCAGGGGACTTCTATATAGCAATCAGCCCCAGCATTTT	CASSPRGLLYSNQPQHF
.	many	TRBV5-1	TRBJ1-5	TGCGCCAGCAGCGTCGGTCCAGGGGTCGGCCAGCCCCAGCATTTT	CASSVGPGVGQPQHF
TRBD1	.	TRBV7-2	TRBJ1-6	TGTGCCAGCAGCTTACAGGGGGCGGATTCACCCCTCCACTTT	CASSLQGADSPLHF
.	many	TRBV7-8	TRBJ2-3	TGTGCCAGCAGTTCCCGACCCAGGGGAACAGATACGCAGTATTTT	CASSSRPRGTDTQYF
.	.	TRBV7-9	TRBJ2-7	TGTGCCAGCAGCTTAGATCGACATTGGGAGGACGAGCAGTACTTC	CASSLDRHWEDEQYF
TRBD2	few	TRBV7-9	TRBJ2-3	TGTGCCAGCAGCCCCGGCGCTAGCGGGGGCACAGATACGCAGTATTTT	CASSPGASGGTDTQYF
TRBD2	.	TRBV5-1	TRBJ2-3	TGCGCCAGCAACAGCGGGGGGGTGGATACGCAGTATTTT	CASNSGGVDTQYF
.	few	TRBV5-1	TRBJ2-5	TGCGCCAGCAGCTTGGCAGGGGGGAAAGAGACCCAGTACTTC	CASSLAGGKETQYF
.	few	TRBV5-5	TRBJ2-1	TGTGCCAGCAGCTTAGGTTTGGGGGGAAGCTCCTACAATGAGCAGTTCTTC	CASSLGLGGSSYNEQFF
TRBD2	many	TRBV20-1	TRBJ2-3	TGCAGTGCTGATTTAGGACTAGCGGGAGGAACAGATACGCAGTATTTT	CSADLGLAGGTDTQYF
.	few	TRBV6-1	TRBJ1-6	TGTGCCAGCAAAGGTCGGCAGGGAGATTCACCCCTCCACTTT	CASKGRQGDSPLHF
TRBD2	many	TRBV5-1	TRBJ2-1	TGCGCCAGTTCCTCCTTCGGGGGGAATGAGCAGTTCTTC	CASSSFGGNEQFF
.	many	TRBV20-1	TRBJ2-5	TGCAGTGCTAGGGGGGTGGAAGAGACCCAGTACTTC	CSARGVEETQYF
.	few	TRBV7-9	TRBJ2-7	TGTGCCAGCAGATCGGCCCTTCACGAGCAGTACTTC	CASRSALHEQYF
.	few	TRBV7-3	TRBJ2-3	TGTGCCAGCAGCTTGAATAGGGATACGCAGTATTTT	CASSLNRDTQYF
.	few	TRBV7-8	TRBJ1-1	TGTGCCAGCAGCCCCGGGGGACGCAACACTGAAGCTTTCTTT	CASSPGGRNTEAFF
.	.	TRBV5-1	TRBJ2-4	TGCGCCAGCAGCCTAGGGCGGGAAAACATTCAGTACTTC	CASSLGRENIQYF
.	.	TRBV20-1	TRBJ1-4	TGCAGTGCTGGACGTACAACTAATGAAAAACTGTTTTTT	CSAGRTTNEKLFF
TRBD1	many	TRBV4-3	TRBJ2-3	TGCGCCAGCAGCCAAGGGGGACAGGGCACAGATACGCAGTATTTT	CASSQGGQGTDTQYF
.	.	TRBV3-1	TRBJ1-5	TGTGCCAGCAGCCCAACGGGACTCCCCAAAGCCCAGCATTTT	CASSPTGLPKAQHF
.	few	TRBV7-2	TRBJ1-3	TGTGCCCACTCTTTAGGGGCGAGCTCTGGAAACACCATATATTTT	CAHSLGASSGNTIYF
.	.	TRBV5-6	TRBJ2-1	TGTGCCAGCAACCATAACCCGGGACTTTACAATGAGCAGTTCTTC	CASNHNPGLYNEQFF
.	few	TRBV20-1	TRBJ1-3	TGCAGTGCTAGCGGAGGGGTGAGGTCCATATATTTT	CSASGGVRSIYF
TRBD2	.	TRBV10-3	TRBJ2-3	TGTGCCATCAGTGGCTCTAGCGGGGGTTACACAGATACGCAGTATTTT	CAISGSSGGYTDTQYF
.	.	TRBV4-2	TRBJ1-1	TGTGCCAGCAGCCAAGTGGGGAGAACTGAAGCTTTCTTT	CASSQVGRTEAFF
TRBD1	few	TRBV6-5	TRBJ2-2	TGTGCCAGCAGTTCCGGACAGGGTGACACCGGGGAGCTGTTTTTT	CASSSGQGDTGELFF
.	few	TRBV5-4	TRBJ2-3	TGTGCCAGCAGTCTTAGCGGAAGCACAGATACGCAGTATTTT	CASSLSGSTDTQYF
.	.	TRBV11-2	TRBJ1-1	TGTGCCAGCAGCTTAGCCACAGGTGCTGGACACACTGAAGCTTTCTTT	CASSLATGAGHTEAFF
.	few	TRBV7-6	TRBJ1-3	TGTGCCAGCAGCTTGACCGGGCCAGGGGGAAACACCATATATTTT	CASSLTGPGGNTIYF
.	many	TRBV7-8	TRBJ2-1	TGTGCCAGCAGGCTGCAAGCTGAGCAGTTCTTC	CASRLQAEQFF
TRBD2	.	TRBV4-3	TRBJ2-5	TGCGCCAGCAGCTCCTCTAGCGGGGGAGAGACCCAGTACTTC	CASSSSSGGETQYF
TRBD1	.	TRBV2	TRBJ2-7	TGTGCCGACGCCCCGGACAGGGGTTCGACGGGCGAGCAGTACTTC	CADAPDRGSTGEQYF
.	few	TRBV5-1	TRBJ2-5	TGCGCCAGCAGCCCTAGACACCGGGAGACCCAGTACTTC	CASSPRHRETQYF
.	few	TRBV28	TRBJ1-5	TGTGCCAGCGTGACAGGCAATCAGCCCCAGCATTTT	CASVTGNQPQHF